These 18 T cell receptor beta chains originate from one sample sequenced in a study of T cells after yellow fever vaccination. TCRdb redid the calling of the 5' RACE reads with MiXCR, one entry per CDR3 protein. The table shows some 600,000 distinct CDR3 sequences, with around a sixth occurring only once. This specimen consisted of PBMCs, obtained 4 to 5 days after the first yellow fever vaccination. All receptors come from a man aged 18 to 30 who received the YFV17D yellow fever vaccine.

The J gene is TRBJ2-2, the V gene TRBV4-3; D uncertain. CDR3 length: 16 residues. Germline V gene lookup returns CDR1 LGHNA and CDR2 YSLEER. The V and J ends lost 3 bases and 6 bases respectively, with 17 bases between them. The CDR3 here is CASSHRAGFRPGELFF. The CDR3, as DNA: TGCGCCAGCAGCCACCGCGCCGGGTTTCGACCCGGGGAGCTGTTTTTT.

The chain employs TRBV30 and TRBJ1-4; D perhaps matches TRBD1 (5 bases). Germline loops: CDR1 GTSNPN, CDR2 SVGIG (reference sequence). The CDR3 has 13 amino acids. Trimming removed 0 bases from V and 8 bases from J, with 10 bases in between. The CDR3 region is CAWSVRDGEKLFF. The CDR3 DNA reads TGTGCCTGGAGTGTAAGGGACGGGGAAAAACTGTTTTTT.

This chain links TRBV4-3 with TRBJ2-7, with no clear D. The CDR3 runs 16 residues. The germline V gene has CDR1 LGHNA and CDR2 YSLEER. Trimming removed 1 base at V and 4 bases at J, with 17 bases between. The CDR3, as DNA: TGCGCCAGCAGCCAAGGGTTCCACTATCCGGGTTACGAGCAGTACTTC. Protein sequence: CASSQGFHYPGYEQYF.

This chain connects TRBV7-2 to TRBJ2-2; tentatively, D is TRBD1 (5 bases). CDR3 size: 15 residues. Trimming shortened V by 5 bases and J by 6 bases, and 16 bases separated the two germline ends. Germline CDR1 is SGHTA and CDR2 is FQGNSA. The CDR3 DNA reads TGTGCCAGCAGCCAGCACCCGATAGGGGCCGGGGAGCTGTTTTTT. Translation gives CASSQHPIGAGELFF. Variable domain in full (rest from reference TRBV7-2 and TRBJ2-2): GAGVSQSPSNKVTEKGKDVELRCDPISGHTALYWYRQSLGQGLEFLIYFQGNSAPDKSGLPSDRFSAERTGGSVSTLTIQRTQQEDSAVYLCASSQHPIGAGELFFGEGSRLTVL.

At least ten counts were recorded for this clonotype. CDR3 protein: CASSPRAGTEAFF. The CDR3 DNA reads as TGCGCCAGCAGCCCCCGAGCGGGCACTGAAGCTTTCTTT. The chain links TRBV4-1 to TRBJ1-1; D unresolved. V was trimmed by 4 bases and J by 4 bases, leaving 10 bases between them. Germline values: CDR1 MGHRA, CDR2 YSYEKL. CDR3 size: 13 residues.

In its sample, this clonotype was seen a few times. This chain links TRBV20-1 with TRBJ2-7, with D maybe TRBD2 (5 bases). The CDR3 consists of 12 residues. CDR1 is DFQATT and CDR2 is SNEGSKA in the germline V gene (reference sequence). With 2 bases removed from V and 3 bases from J, the gap between germline ends came to 8 bases. The DNA of the CDR3 is TGCAGTGCTAGACAACTAGGCTACGAGCAGTACTTC. Its translation is CSARQLGYEQYF.

V gene TRBV12-3 or TRBV12-4 combines with J gene TRBJ2-7; D gene ambiguous. V lost 2 bases and J lost 3, with 8 bases in between. The CDR3 has 13 residues. The CDR3 nucleotides are TGTGCCAGCAGTTTATCTCGCCGCTACGAGCAGTACTTC. Translated, it gives CASSLSRRYEQYF.

This clonotype was detected a few times. The chain recombines TRBV19 with TRBJ1-1; tentatively, D is TRBD1 (6 bases). CDR3 size: 15 residues. V lost 8 bases to trimming and J lost 2 bases, with 18 bases between them. Per germline, CDR1 LNHDA and CDR2 SQIVND (reference sequence). The CDR3 sequence: CASENPGHTNTEAFF. DNA for the CDR3: TGTGCCAGTGAGAATCCGGGACACACAAACACTGAAGCTTTCTTT. The whole variable domain, filled in from reference TRBV19 and TRBJ1-1, reads DGGITQSPKYLFRKEGQNVTLSCEQNLNHDAMYWYRQDPGQGLRLIYYSQIVNDFQKGDIAEGYSVSREKKESFPLTVTSAQKNPTAFYLCASENPGHTNTEAFFGQGTRLTVV.

V gene TRBV12-3 or TRBV12-4 combines with J gene TRBJ1-1, with D tentatively TRBD1 (5 bases). The CDR3 length is 15 residues. V was trimmed by 2 bases and J by 4 bases, leaving 14 bases between them. In nucleotides, the CDR3 is TGTGCCAGCAGTTTAAGGGCAGGGCCCCCCACTGAAGCTTTCTTT. Protein product: CASSLRAGPPTEAFF.

The V gene is TRBV2, the J gene TRBJ1-5, with unresolved D. This CDR3 is built from 12 residues. Germline values: CDR1 SNHLY, CDR2 FYNNEI. Trimming removed 4 bases at V and 5 bases at J, with 6 bases between. The CDR3 sequence is CASSGLYQPQHF. The CDR3 DNA reads as TGTGCCAGCAGTGGCCTCTATCAGCCCCAGCATTTT.

The CDR3 region is CASTEGEETQYF. The CDR3 region has the DNA TGTGCCTCAACGGAGGGAGAAGAGACCCAGTACTTC. This chain links TRBV12-3 or TRBV12-4 with TRBJ2-5; D perhaps matches TRBD2 (6 bases). V was cut by 11 bases and J by 3 bases, with 13 bases left in between. There are 12 residues in the CDR3.

This clonotype was detected a few times. The gene calls are TRBV4-3 and TRBJ2-1; maybe TRBD1 (6 bases). This CDR3 comprises 14 residues. Looked up from germline, CDR1 is LGHNA and CDR2 is YSLEER. The ends were cut back, 6 bases at V and 2 bases at J, with 11 bases in the middle. The DNA of the CDR3 is TGCGCCAGCAGTCGACAGGTGGCCTACAATGAGCAGTTCTTC. Protein sequence: CASSRQVAYNEQFF.

The chain's CDR3 is CASRRGWAEAFF. The CDR3, as DNA: TGTGCCAGCAGGAGGGGTTGGGCTGAAGCTTTCTTT. V is TRBV27 and J is TRBJ1-1, with D tentatively TRBD1 (5 bases). V was clipped by 6 bases and J by 6 bases, with 11 bases between them. The CDR3 sequence is 12 residues long. Per germline, CDR1 MNHEY and CDR2 SMNVEV (reference sequence).

This clonotype was observed a few times. V gene TRBV27 combines with J gene TRBJ2-5; the match to TRBD1 covers 8 bases. This CDR3 has 14 amino acids. The trim removed 5 bases at V and 4 bases at J, leaving 6 bases unmatched. Germline loops: CDR1 MNHEY, CDR2 SMNVEV (reference sequence). The CDR3: CASSPYDRGETQYF. The CDR3 DNA is TGTGCCAGCAGTCCCTATGACAGGGGAGAGACCCAGTACTTC.

The gene calls are TRBV18 and TRBJ1-4; perhaps TRBD1 as D (5 bases). The CDR3 spans 14 residues. Germline lookup yields CDR1 KGHSH and CDR2 LQKENI. Trimming pared 6 bases from V and 6 bases from J, leaving 14 bases between. The CDR3 sequence is CASSPRPGDEKLFF. Here the CDR3 DNA reads TGTGCCAGCTCCCCTCGCCCGGGGGATGAAAAACTGTTTTTT.

V and J are TRBV5-1 and TRBJ2-2; D is undetermined. Germline V gene sequence: CDR1 SGHRS, CDR2 YFSETQ. There are 11 residues in the CDR3. V was trimmed by 5 bases and J by 9 bases, leaving 8 bases between them. The CDR3 protein is CASRQSWELFF. Here the CDR3 DNA reads TGCGCCAGCAGGCAGTCGTGGGAGCTGTTTTTT.

The chain uses TRBV9 and TRBJ2-6, with D perhaps TRBD1 (6 bases). Germline V gene sequence: CDR1 SGDLS, CDR2 YYNGEE. The CDR3 consists of 15 residues. Trimming removed 1 base from V and 2 bases from J, with 7 bases in between. For the CDR3, the DNA is TGTGCCAGCAGCGTACAGGGGACTGGGGCCAACGTCCTGACTTTC. It yields the protein CASSVQGTGANVLTF.

The J gene is TRBJ2-7, the V gene TRBV27, with D perhaps matching TRBD1 or TRBD2 (6 bases each). CDR1 and CDR2 (germline): MNHEY, SMNVEV (reference sequence). The ends were cut back, 5 bases at V and 0 bases at J, with 14 bases in the middle. The CDR3 is 15 amino acids. CDR3 loop: CASSPGGGSSYEQYV. In DNA form, the CDR3 reads TGTGCCAGCAGTCCAGGAGGGGGAAGCTCCTACGAGCAGTACGTC.